Here is one T cell receptor beta chain with its context. These data are taken from a study of blood T cell repertoires in COVID-19. Background on the study: The United States, Italy and Spain were the sources of the acute and convalescent COVID-19 samples.

The V end was cut by 4 bases, the J end by 3 bases, with 13 bases between. The CDR3 loop spans 15 amino acids. CDR1 is LGHNA, CDR2 YNFKEQ, per germline. Living in 24 US areas, the participants were between roughly 18 and 89 years of age. Exposed participants encountered a COVID-19 case during the 2 weeks preceding study entry. The repertoire was sequenced with immunoSEQ multiplex PCR; TCRdb's copy has only in-frame clones and lacks some. The data show around 340,000 clones, with 88% seen just once and approximately 0.93% held by the top ten. J is TRBJ1-5 and V is TRBV4-2; tentatively, D is TRBD1 (6 bases). Sequencing was performed on PBMCs or T cells enriched from blood (not recorded which). The receptor was isolated from a woman aged 25 to 39 who had been exposed to COVID-19. This chain's CDR3 is CASSRGPGVNQPQHF. The CDR3 DNA reads TGTGCCAGCAGCCGAGGCCCAGGGGTCAATCAGCCCCAGCATTTT.